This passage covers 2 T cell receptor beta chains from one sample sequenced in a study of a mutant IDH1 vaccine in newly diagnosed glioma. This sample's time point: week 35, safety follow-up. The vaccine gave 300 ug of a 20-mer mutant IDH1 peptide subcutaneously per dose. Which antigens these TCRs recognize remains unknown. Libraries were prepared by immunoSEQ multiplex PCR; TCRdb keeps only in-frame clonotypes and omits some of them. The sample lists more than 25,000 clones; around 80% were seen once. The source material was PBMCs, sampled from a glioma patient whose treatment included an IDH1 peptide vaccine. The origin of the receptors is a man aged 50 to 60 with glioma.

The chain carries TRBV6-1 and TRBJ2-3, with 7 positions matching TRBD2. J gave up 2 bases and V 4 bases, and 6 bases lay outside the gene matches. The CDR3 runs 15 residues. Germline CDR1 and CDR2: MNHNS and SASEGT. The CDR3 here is CASSGGAGVTDTQYF. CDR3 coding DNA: TGTGCCAGCAGTGGAGGGGCGGGAGTCACAGATACGCAGTATTTT.

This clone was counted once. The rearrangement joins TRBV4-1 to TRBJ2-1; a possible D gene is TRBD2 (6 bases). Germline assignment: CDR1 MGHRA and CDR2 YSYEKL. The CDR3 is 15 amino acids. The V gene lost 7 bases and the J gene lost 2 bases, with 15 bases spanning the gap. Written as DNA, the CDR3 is TGCGCCAGCAAGATAACTAGCTATACCTACAATGAGCAGTTCTTC. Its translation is CASKITSYTYNEQFF.